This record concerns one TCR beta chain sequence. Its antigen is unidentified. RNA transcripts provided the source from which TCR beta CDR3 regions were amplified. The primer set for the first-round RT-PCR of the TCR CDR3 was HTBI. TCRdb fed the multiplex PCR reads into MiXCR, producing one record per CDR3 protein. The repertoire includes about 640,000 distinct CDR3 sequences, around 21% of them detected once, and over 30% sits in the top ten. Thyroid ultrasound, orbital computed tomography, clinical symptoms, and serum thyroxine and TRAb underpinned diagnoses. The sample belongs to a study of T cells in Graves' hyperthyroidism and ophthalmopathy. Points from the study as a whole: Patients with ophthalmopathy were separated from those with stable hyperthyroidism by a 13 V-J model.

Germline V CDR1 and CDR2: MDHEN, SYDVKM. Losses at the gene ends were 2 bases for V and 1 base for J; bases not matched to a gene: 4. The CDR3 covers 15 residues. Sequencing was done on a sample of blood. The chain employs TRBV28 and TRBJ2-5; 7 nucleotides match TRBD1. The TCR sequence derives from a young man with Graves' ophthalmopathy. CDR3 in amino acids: CASSLGGQLQETQYF. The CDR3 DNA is TGTGCCAGCAGTTTAGGGGGACAGCTCCAAGAGACCCAGTACTTC.